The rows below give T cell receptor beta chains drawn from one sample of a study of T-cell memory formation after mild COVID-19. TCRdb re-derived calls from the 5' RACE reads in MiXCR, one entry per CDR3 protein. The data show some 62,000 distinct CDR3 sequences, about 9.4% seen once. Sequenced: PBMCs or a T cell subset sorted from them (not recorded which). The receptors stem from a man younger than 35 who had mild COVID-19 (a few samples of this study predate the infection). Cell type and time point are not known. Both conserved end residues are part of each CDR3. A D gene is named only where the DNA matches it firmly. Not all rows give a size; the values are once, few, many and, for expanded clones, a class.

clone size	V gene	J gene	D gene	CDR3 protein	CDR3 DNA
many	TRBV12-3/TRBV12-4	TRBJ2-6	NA	CASSLVSGANVLTF	TGTGCCAGCAGTTTGGTCTCTGGGGCCAACGTCCTGACTTTC
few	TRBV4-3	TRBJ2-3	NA	CASSQDQGIDTQYF	TGCGCCAGCAGCCAAGATCAAGGGATAGATACGCAGTATTTT
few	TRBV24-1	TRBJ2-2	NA	CATSQQGRTGELFF	TGTGCCACCAGTCAGCAGGGCCGAACCGGGGAGCTGTTTTTT
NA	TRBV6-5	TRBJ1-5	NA	CASSSFAAGTQPQHF	TGTGCCAGCAGTTCCTTCGCGGCAGGCACGCAGCCCCAGCATTTT
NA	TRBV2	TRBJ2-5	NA	CASMRSHQETQYF	TGTGCCAGCATGAGGAGCCATCAAGAGACCCAGTACTTC
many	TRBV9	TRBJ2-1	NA	CASSPWRGNYNEQFF	TGTGCCAGCAGTCCCTGGCGGGGAAACTACAATGAGCAGTTCTTC
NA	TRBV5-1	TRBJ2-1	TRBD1	CASSLGDRAINNEQFF	TGCGCCAGCAGCTTGGGCGACAGGGCAATCAACAATGAGCAGTTCTTC
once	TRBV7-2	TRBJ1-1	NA	CASSFFSSIMNTEAFF	TGTGCCAGCAGCTTCTTTTCGTCCATCATGAACACTGAAGCTTTCTTT
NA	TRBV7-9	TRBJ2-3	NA	CASSLDGGALTDTQYF	TGTGCCAGCAGCCTGGACGGGGGAGCACTCACAGATACGCAGTATTTT
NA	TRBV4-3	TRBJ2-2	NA	CASSQVGMAGELFF	TGCGCCAGCAGCCAAGTTGGTATGGCCGGGGAGCTGTTTTTT
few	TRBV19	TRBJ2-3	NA	CASSIALLTDTQYF	TGTGCCAGTAGTATAGCGCTACTAACAGATACGCAGTATTTT
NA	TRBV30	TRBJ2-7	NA	CAADRRSSEQYF	TGTGCCGCCGACCGGCGCTCGAGCGAGCAGTACTTC
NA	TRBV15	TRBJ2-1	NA	CATSRDKQNSYNEQFF	TGTGCCACCAGCAGAGATAAACAGAACTCCTACAATGAGCAGTTCTTC
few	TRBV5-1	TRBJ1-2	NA	CASSLDRPITYGYTF	TGCGCCAGCAGCTTGGACAGGCCTATTACCTATGGCTACACCTTC
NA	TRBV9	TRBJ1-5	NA	CASSVGGVQPQHF	TGTGCCAGCAGCGTAGGGGGGGTTCAGCCCCAGCATTTT
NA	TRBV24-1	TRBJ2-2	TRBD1	CATSELWGGQGSGELFF	TGTGCCACCAGTGAATTGTGGGGGGGACAGGGCTCCGGGGAGCTGTTTTTT
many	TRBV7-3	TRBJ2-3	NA	CASSLTDGAGAQYF	TGTGCCAGCAGCTTAACGGATGGGGCTGGTGCGCAGTATTTT
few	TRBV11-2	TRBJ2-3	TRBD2	CASSLVPGLAGGDTQYF	TGTGCCAGCAGCTTGGTACCGGGACTAGCGGGGGGAGATACGCAGTATTTT
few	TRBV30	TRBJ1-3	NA	CAWTKGPGNTIYF	TGTGCCTGGACCAAGGGGCCTGGAAACACCATATATTTT
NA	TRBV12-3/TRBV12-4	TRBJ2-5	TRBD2	CASSLGPGREETQYF	TGTGCCAGCAGTTTAGGCCCCGGGAGGGAAGAGACCCAGTACTTC
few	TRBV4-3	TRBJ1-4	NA	CASSRRLDSANEKLFF	TGCGCCAGCAGTCGGCGGCTGGACTCGGCTAATGAAAAACTGTTTTTT
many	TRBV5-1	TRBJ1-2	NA	CASRIDGGYTF	TGCGCCAGCCGGATTGATGGGGGCTACACCTTC
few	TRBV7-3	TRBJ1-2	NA	CASSTTGFGLGYTF	TGTGCCAGCAGCACCACGGGGTTCGGTCTTGGCTACACCTTC
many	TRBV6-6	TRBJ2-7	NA	CASGHEQYF	TGTGCCAGCGGCCACGAGCAGTACTTC
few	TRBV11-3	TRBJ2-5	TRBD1	CASSPGTAKETQYF	TGTGCCAGCAGCCCAGGGACAGCTAAAGAGACCCAGTACTTC
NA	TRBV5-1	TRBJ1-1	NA	CASSLDGTPTSGTEAFF	TGCGCCAGCAGCTTGGATGGGACACCAACCAGCGGCACTGAAGCTTTCTTT
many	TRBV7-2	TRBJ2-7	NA	CASSFYYEQYF	TGTGCCAGCAGCTTTTACTACGAGCAGTACTTC
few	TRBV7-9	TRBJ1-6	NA	CASSFTGLPRSPLHF	TGTGCCAGCAGCTTCACAGGGCTCCCTAGATCACCCCTCCACTTT
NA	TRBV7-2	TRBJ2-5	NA	CASSLVGLAFETQYF	TGTGCCAGCAGCTTAGTAGGGCTAGCTTTCGAGACCCAGTACTTC
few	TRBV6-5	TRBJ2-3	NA	CASRRGGDTQYF	TGTGCCAGCAGACGAGGGGGAGATACGCAGTATTTT
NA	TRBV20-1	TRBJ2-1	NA	CSAGGPLYNEQFF	TGCAGTGCTGGGGGGCCCCTCTACAATGAGCAGTTCTTC
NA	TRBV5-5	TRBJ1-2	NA	CASSWNGARATTF	TGTGCCAGCAGTTGGAACGGGGCCAGAGCCACCACCTTC
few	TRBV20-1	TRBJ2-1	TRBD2	CSATPGLAGDNEQFF	TGCAGTGCTACCCCGGGACTAGCGGGGGACAATGAGCAGTTCTTC
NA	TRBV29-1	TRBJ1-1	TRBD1	CSGMEDRDEAFF	TGCAGCGGTATGGAGGACAGGGATGAAGCTTTCTTT
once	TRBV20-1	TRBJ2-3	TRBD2	CSAWTSGGNTDTQYF	TGCAGTGCTTGGACTAGCGGGGGAAACACAGATACGCAGTATTTT